Each of the 13 T cell receptor beta chains below was sequenced from the same sample in a study of T cell responses to AZD1222 COVID-19 vaccine. The repertoire was sequenced with immunoSEQ multiplex PCR; TCRdb's copy has only in-frame clones and lacks some. The sample yields about 180,000 clones, more than 80% seen once. The source was peripheral blood, collected on day 0 of AZD1222 vaccination. These receptors all stem from an adult in good health.

CDR3 sequence: CASSYSPGGLGTQYF. Here the CDR3 DNA reads TGTGCCAGCAGTTACTCTCCGGGGGGGCTGGGGACCCAGTACTTC. The V and J genes are TRBV6-5 and TRBJ2-5; 8 bases fit TRBD2. Germline CDR1 and CDR2: MNHEY and SVGAGI. V trimming: 0 bases; J trimming: 7 bases; junction bases outside the gene matches: 7. CDR3 length equals 15 residues.

The chain employs TRBV5-1 and TRBJ1-2, with 10 bases fitting TRBD1. The CDR3 length is 13 residues. With 4 bases clipped from V and 8 bases from J, the junction kept 5 bases outside the gene matches. The germline CDR1 and CDR2 sequences are SGHRS and YFSETQ. The CDR3 protein is CASSRGTGEGYTF. The DNA of the CDR3 is TGCGCCAGCAGCCGAGGGACAGGGGAGGGCTACACCTTC.

The rearrangement uses TRBV4-1 and TRBJ2-1; 9 nucleotides align to TRBD1. The V gene end was trimmed by 1 base and the J gene end by 12 bases; junction bases not matched to a gene: 4. The CDR3 contains 13 residues. CDR1 MGHRA and CDR2 YSYEKL come from the germline V gene. CDR3 loop: CASSQGGTGWQFF. CDR3 sequence (DNA): TGCGCCAGCAGCCAAGGAGGGACAGGGTGGCAGTTCTTC.

CDR3 sequence reads: CASSLGLPSGGMLNEQFF. CDR3 DNA: TGCGCCAGCAGCTTAGGATTGCCAAGCGGGGGAATGCTGAATGAGCAGTTCTTC. The chain recombines TRBV5-1 with TRBJ2-1; 8 bases fit TRBD2. V lost 2 bases, J lost 7 bases, and 17 bases stayed unmatched. The CDR3 runs 18 residues. CDR1 and CDR2 from the germline V gene are SGHRS and YFSETQ.

The CDR3 DNA reads as TGCAGCGTTGTTCATCCTGATATCACCGGGGAGCTGTTTTTT. It yields the protein CSVVHPDITGELFF. The J gene is TRBJ2-2, the V gene TRBV29-1, with D unclear. CDR3 length: 14 amino acids. From germline, CDR1 is SQVTM and CDR2 ANQGSEA. Trimming removed 4 bases at V and 4 bases at J, with 13 bases between.

On this clone itself: Other DNA sequences in the sample encode the same CDR3. The genes are TRBV4-1 and TRBJ1-5, with unresolved D. The germline V gene encodes CDR1 MGHRA and CDR2 YSYEKL. The CDR3 length is 14 residues. Trimming stripped 1 base from V and 1 base from J, with 5 bases between. The CDR3 DNA follows: TGCGCCAGCAGCCAAGGAGGGAGCAATCAGCCCCAGCATTTT. Translating gives CASSQGGSNQPQHF.

The chain combines TRBV5-8 with TRBJ2-2; D not certain. The CDR3 is 14 amino acids. The V gene lost 1 base and the J gene lost 4 bases, with 8 bases spanning the gap. Germline CDR1 SGHTS, CDR2 YDEGEE. CDR3 protein: CASSLWQATGELFF. The DNA for the CDR3 is TGTGCCAGCAGCTTGTGGCAAGCCACCGGGGAGCTGTTTTTT.

The chain uses TRBV14 and TRBJ2-1; D is unclear. From germline, CDR1 is SGHDN and CDR2 FVKESK. V lost 1 base to trimming and J lost 8 bases, with 6 bases between them. This CDR3 spans 12 amino acids. The CDR3: CASSQGSDEQFF. The DNA for the CDR3 is TGTGCCAGCAGCCAAGGATCGGATGAGCAGTTCTTC.

The chain joins TRBV6-5 to TRBJ1-6; D remains unclear. V was trimmed by 6 bases and J by 7 bases, leaving 13 bases between them. The CDR3 is 14 residues long. The germline V gene has CDR1 MNHEY and CDR2 SVGAGI. The CDR3 region has the DNA TGTGCCAGCAGCTTAGCCCGGGTGAATTCACCCCTCCACTTT. Its translation: CASSLARVNSPLHF.

The V and J genes are TRBV18 and TRBJ1-1; D unresolved. This CDR3 is 13 amino acids long. Per germline, CDR1 KGHSH and CDR2 LQKENI. Trimming removed 7 bases from V and 4 bases from J, with 13 bases in between. DNA for the CDR3: TGTGCCAGCTTGCTAAGGGCGGGCACTGAAGCTTTCTTT. It is translated as CASLLRAGTEAFF.

This clone was detected only a few times. V gene TRBV28 combines with J gene TRBJ1-2; TRBD1 is a possible D gene (5 bases). The germline gives CDR1 MDHEN, CDR2 SYDVKM. The CDR3 spans 13 residues. The V end lost 2 bases, the J end lost 4 bases, and 8 bases lay between the germline ends. The DNA for the CDR3 is TGTGCCAGCAGTTTAGCGACAGTCTATGGCTACACCTTC. Translated: CASSLATVYGYTF.

The J gene is TRBJ1-6, the V gene TRBV19; D may be TRBD1 (5 bases). V gave up 3 bases and J gave up 4 bases, with 13 bases separating them. The CDR3 consists of 16 residues. Germline CDR1 and CDR2: LNHDA and SQIVND (reference sequence). CDR3 coding DNA: TGTGCCAGTAGTATTAAGGGGTCCAATTATAATTCACCCCTCCACTTT. It translates to CASSIKGSNYNSPLHF.

The chain has TRBV10-3 and TRBJ2-3; maybe TRBD1 (5 bases). This CDR3 has 15 amino acids. Per the germline V gene, CDR1 is ENHRY and CDR2 is SYGVKD. Between the trimmed V and J ends, which lost 6 bases and 0 bases, there was a span of 13 bases. The CDR3 DNA reads as TGTGCCATCAGGGACACTCTCCTTAGCACAGATACGCAGTATTTT. Its protein product is CAIRDTLLSTDTQYF.